The following is a TCR beta chain sequence with its context. Its target is not known. The sample originates from a study of naive and memory T cell subsets. Both TRBC1 and TRBC2 were covered by a beta constant-region primer of two equimolar oligonucleotides. TCRdb redid the calling of the UMI-ligation and nested PCR reads with MiXCR, one entry per CDR3 protein. Counted here are roughly 140,000 distinct CDR3 sequences, more than 15% occurring once; the ten biggest clones make up just over 0.14%. This CDR3 comprises 15 residues. The trim removed 0 bases at V and 0 bases at J, leaving 5 bases unmatched. The germline gives CDR1 DFQATT, CDR2 SNEGSKA (reference sequence). The study's findings and limits: Over 95% of naive TCR sequences appeared only once after error correction, unlike memory subsets.

Separate alpha and beta amplification began at the second PCR step. The chain uses TRBV20-1 and TRBJ2-7; 7 nucleotides match TRBD1. Sequenced input: naive CD4+ T cells from blood. The sequence was obtained from a human donor in good health. CDR3 residues: CSAREIQGHSYEQYF. In DNA, the CDR3 is TGCAGTGCTAGAGAGATACAGGGGCACTCCTACGAGCAGTACTTC.